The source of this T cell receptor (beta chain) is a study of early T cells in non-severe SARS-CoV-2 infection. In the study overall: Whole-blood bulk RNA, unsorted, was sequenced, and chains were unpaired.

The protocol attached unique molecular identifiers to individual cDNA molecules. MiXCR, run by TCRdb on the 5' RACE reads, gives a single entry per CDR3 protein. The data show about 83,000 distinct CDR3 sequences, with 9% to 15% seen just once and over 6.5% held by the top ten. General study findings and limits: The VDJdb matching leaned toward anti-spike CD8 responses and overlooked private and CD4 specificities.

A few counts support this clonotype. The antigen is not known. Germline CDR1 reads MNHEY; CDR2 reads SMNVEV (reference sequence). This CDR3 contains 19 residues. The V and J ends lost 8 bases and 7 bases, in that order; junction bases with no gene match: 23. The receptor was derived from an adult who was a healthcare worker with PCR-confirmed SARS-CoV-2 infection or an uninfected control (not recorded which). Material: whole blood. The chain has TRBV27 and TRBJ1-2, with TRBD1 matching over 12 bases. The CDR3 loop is CASVHPRDRGRLSDCGYTF. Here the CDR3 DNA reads TGTGCCAGCGTCCACCCCCGGGACAGGGGGCGATTAAGTGACTGTGGCTACACCTTC.